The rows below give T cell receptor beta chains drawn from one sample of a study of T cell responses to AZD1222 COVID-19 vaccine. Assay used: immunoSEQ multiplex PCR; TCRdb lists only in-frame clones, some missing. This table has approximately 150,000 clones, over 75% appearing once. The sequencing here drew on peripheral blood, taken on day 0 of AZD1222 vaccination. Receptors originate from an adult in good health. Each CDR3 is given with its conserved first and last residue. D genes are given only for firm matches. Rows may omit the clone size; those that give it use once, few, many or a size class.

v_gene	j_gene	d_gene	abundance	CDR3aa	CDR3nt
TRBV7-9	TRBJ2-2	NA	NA	CASSLDRNTGELFF	TGTGCCAGCAGCTTAGACAGGAACACCGGGGAGCTGTTTTTT
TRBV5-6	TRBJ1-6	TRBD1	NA	CASSLDYRTGGSPLHF	TGTGCCAGCAGCTTGGATTACAGGACAGGGGGCTCACCCCTCCACTTT
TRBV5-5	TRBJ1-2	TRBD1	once	CASGTGGLEHYGYTF	TGTGCCAGCGGCACAGGGGGATTAGAGCATTATGGCTACACCTTC
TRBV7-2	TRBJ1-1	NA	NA	CASSSDRQNTEAFF	TGTGCCAGCAGCTCCGACAGGCAGAACACTGAAGCTTTCTTT
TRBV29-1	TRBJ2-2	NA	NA	CSVRQQNTGELFF	TGCAGCGTTCGGCAGCAGAACACCGGGGAGCTGTTTTTT
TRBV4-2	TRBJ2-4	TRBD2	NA	CASSHWKRGVAKNIQYF	TGTGCCAGCAGCCACTGGAAGCGGGGGGTAGCCAAAAACATTCAGTACTTC
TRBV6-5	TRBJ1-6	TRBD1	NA	CASRSDRFSPLHF	TGTGCCAGCAGATCGGACAGGTTTTCACCCCTCCACTTT
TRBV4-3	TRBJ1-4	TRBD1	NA	CASSPETGGGEKLFF	TGCGCCAGCAGCCCGGAAACAGGGGGCGGTGAAAAACTGTTTTTT
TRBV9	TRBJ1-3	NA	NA	CASSYTGLSGNTIYF	TGTGCCAGCAGCTATACCGGCCTCTCTGGAAACACCATATATTTT
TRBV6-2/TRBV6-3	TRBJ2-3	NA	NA	CASSPEPSTDTQYF	TGTGCCAGCAGCCCCGAGCCGAGCACAGATACGCAGTATTTT
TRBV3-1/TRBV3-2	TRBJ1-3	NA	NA	CASSLGQISRNTIYF	TGTGCCAGCAGTCTAGGACAGATCTCTAGAAACACCATATATTTT
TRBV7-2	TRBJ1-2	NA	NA	CASSLAGEANYGYTF	TGTGCCAGCAGCTTAGCCGGAGAAGCTAACTATGGCTACACCTTC
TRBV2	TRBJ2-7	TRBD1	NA	CASNKEPRDRGLEQYF	TGTGCCAGCAACAAAGAACCCCGGGACAGGGGACTCGAGCAGTACTTC
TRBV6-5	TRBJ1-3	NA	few	CASSQGTISGNTIYF	TGTGCCAGCAGCCAGGGGACAATCTCTGGAAACACCATATATTTT
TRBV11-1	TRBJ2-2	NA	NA	CASTGLGAPNTGELFF	TGTGCCAGCACCGGCCTCGGGGCACCGAACACCGGGGAGCTGTTTTTT
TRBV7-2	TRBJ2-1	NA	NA	CASSLGGYSYNEQFF	TGTGCCAGCAGCTTAGGAGGATACTCCTACAATGAGCAGTTCTTC
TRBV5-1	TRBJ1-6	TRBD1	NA	CASSLRDSPLLLHF	TGCGCCAGCAGCTTGCGGGACAGTCCCCTTCTCCTCCACTTT
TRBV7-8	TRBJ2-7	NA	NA	CASSRPSYEQYF	TGTGCCAGCAGCCGTCCCTCCTACGAGCAGTACTTC
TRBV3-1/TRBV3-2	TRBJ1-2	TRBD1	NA	CASSPGTGYGYTF	TGTGCCAGCAGCCCCGGGACAGGTTATGGCTACACCTTC
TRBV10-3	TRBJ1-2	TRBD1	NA	CAISGQGDGYTF	TGTGCCATCAGTGGACAGGGAGATGGCTACACCTTC
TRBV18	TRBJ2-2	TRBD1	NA	CASSPKPPGTGNTGELFF	TGTGCCAGCTCGCCGAAACCTCCCGGGACAGGGAACACCGGGGAGCTGTTTTTT
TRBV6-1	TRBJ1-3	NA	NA	CASSFQTQSGNTIYF	TGTGCCAGCAGTTTCCAGACTCAATCGGGAAACACCATATATTTT
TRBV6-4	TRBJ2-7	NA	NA	CASSDGQLWDEQYF	TGTGCCAGCAGTGATGGACAGTTATGGGACGAGCAGTACTTC
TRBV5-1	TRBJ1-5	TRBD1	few	CASSLAGQGAQPQHF	TGCGCCAGCAGCTTGGCCGGGCAGGGGGCCCAGCCCCAGCATTTT
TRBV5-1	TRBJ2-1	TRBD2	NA	CASSVTPLAGGPREQFF	TGCGCCAGCAGCGTCACACCTCTAGCGGGGGGGCCTCGGGAGCAGTTCTTC
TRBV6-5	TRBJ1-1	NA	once	CASSPTVNTEAFF	TGTGCCAGCAGCCCGACAGTTAACACTGAAGCTTTCTTT
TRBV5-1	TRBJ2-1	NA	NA	CASSLGLTNEQFF	TGCGCCAGCAGCCTGGGACTTACCAATGAGCAGTTCTTC
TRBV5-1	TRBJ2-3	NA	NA	CASSLSQGPDTQYF	TGCGCCAGCAGCTTATCACAGGGTCCAGATACGCAGTATTTT
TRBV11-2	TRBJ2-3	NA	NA	CASSLLISTDTQYF	TGTGCCAGCAGCTTGTTGATTAGCACAGATACGCAGTATTTT
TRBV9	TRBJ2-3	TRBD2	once	CASSPTAGAEDTQYF	TGTGCCAGCAGCCCCACAGCGGGGGCGGAAGATACGCAGTATTTT
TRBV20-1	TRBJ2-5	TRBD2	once	CSASGVSSGGQQETQYF	TGCAGTGCTAGTGGCGTCTCTAGCGGGGGCCAGCAAGAGACCCAGTACTTC
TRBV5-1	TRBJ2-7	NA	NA	CASSLDGRSSYEQYF	TGCGCCAGCAGCTTGGACGGAAGGAGCTCCTACGAGCAGTACTTC
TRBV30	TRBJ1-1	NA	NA	CAWSAGAVAEAFF	TGTGCCTGGAGTGCCGGGGCTGTCGCTGAAGCTTTCTTT
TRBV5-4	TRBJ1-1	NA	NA	CASSLGQGGNTEAFF	TGTGCCAGCAGCCTTGGTCAGGGCGGGAACACTGAAGCTTTCTTT
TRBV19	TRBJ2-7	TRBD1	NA	CASSITRGRFYEQYF	TGTGCCAGTAGTATTACGAGGGGGCGGTTTTACGAGCAGTACTTC
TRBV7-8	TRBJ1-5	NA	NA	CASSSDSSNQPQHF	TGTGCCAGCAGCTCCGACTCTAGCAATCAGCCCCAGCATTTT
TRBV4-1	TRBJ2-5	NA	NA	CASSQVQLVESETQYF	TGCGCCAGCAGCCAAGTGCAGTTGGTCGAATCGGAGACCCAGTACTTC
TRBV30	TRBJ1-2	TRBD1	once	CAWSGQGAIYGYTF	TGTGCCTGGAGTGGTCAGGGGGCGATCTATGGCTACACCTTC
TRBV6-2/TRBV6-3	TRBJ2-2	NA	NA	CASSLAVAGELFF	TGTGCCAGCAGTCTAGCTGTGGCCGGGGAGCTGTTTTTT
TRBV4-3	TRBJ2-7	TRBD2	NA	CASSQGVLAGGHEQYF	TGCGCCAGCAGCCAAGGGGTACTAGCGGGGGGTCACGAGCAGTACTTC
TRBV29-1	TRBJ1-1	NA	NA	CSVQIFTEAFF	TGCAGCGTTCAGATTTTCACTGAAGCTTTCTTT
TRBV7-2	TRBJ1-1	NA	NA	CASSLDHNPAAFF	TGTGCCAGCAGCTTAGATCATAATCCCGCCGCTTTCTTT
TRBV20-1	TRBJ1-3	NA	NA	CSASKAGRTGNTIYF	TGCAGTGCTAGTAAGGCGGGGAGGACTGGAAACACCATATATTTT
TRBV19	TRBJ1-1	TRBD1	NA	CASSVDRATEAFF	TGTGCCAGTAGCGTTGACAGGGCCACTGAAGCTTTCTTT
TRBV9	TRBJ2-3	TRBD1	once	CASSVFDRGTDTQYF	TGTGCCAGCAGCGTATTCGACAGGGGCACAGATACGCAGTATTTT
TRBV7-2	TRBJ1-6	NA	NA	CASSLSGSPLHF	TGTGCCAGCAGCTTGTCGGGATCACCCCTCCACTTT
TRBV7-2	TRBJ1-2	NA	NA	CASSLDWGQAYGYTF	TGTGCCAGCAGCTTAGATTGGGGGCAAGCTTATGGCTACACCTTC
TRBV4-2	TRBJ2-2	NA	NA	CASSQVPSGENTGELFF	TGTGCCAGCAGCCAAGTCCCCTCAGGGGAGAACACCGGGGAGCTGTTTTTT
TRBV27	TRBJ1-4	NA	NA	CASARGGPGEKLFF	TGTGCCAGCGCTCGGGGGGGTCCGGGTGAAAAACTGTTTTTT
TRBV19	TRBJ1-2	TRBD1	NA	CASLRTGNYGYTF	TGTGCCAGCCTTAGGACAGGGAACTATGGCTACACCTTC
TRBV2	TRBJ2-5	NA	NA	CATGPPGAPETQYF	TGTGCCACAGGTCCCCCAGGGGCCCCAGAGACCCAGTACTTC
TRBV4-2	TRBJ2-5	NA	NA	CASSPLSGSETQYF	TGTGCCAGCAGCCCCTTGTCAGGGTCAGAGACCCAGTACTTC
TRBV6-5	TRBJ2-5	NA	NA	CASSPRAGETQYF	TGTGCCAGCAGCCCCCGGGCCGGAGAGACCCAGTACTTC
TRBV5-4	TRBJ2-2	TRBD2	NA	CASSQPVAGVNTGELFF	TGTGCCAGCAGCCAGCCCGTAGCGGGGGTCAACACCGGGGAGCTGTTTTTT
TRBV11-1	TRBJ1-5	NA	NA	CASSQDSNQPQHF	TGTGCCAGCAGCCAGGACAGCAATCAGCCCCAGCATTTT
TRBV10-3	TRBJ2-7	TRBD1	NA	CAISDGNRGTYEQYF	TGTGCCATCAGTGATGGGAACAGGGGAACCTACGAGCAGTACTTC
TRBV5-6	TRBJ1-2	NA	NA	CASSLAMDPNYGYTF	TGTGCCAGCAGCTTGGCCATGGACCCTAACTATGGCTACACCTTC
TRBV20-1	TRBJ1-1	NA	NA	CSASQGMNTEAFF	TGCAGTGCTAGTCAGGGAATGAACACTGAAGCTTTCTTT
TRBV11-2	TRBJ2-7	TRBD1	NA	CASSQERGQYEQYF	TGTGCCAGCAGCCAAGAAAGGGGACAGTACGAGCAGTACTTC
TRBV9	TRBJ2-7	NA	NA	CASSVGRGDDEQYF	TGTGCCAGCAGCGTAGGCAGGGGTGACGACGAGCAGTACTTC